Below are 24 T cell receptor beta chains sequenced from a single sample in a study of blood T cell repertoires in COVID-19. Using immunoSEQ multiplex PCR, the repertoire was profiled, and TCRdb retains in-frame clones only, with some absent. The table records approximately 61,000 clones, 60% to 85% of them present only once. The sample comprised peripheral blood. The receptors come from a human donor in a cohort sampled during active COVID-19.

The CDR3 bases are TGTGCCAGCAGCTCCCAGCGGGGGGGTACAGATACGCAGTATTTT. It codes for CASSSQRGGTDTQYF. The chain couples TRBV7-2 to TRBJ2-3; 10 bases fit TRBD2. This CDR3 has 15 amino acids. Unmatched junction bases numbered 4, after V lost 4 bases and J lost 3 bases. The germline V gene has CDR1 SGHTA and CDR2 FQGNSA.

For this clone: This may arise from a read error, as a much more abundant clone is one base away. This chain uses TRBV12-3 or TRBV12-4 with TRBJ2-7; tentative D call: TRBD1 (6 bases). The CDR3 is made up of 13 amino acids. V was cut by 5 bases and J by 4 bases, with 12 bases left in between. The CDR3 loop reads CASSRDKRYEQYF. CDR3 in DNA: TGTGCCAGCAGTCGGGACAAGAGGTACGAGCAGTACTTC.

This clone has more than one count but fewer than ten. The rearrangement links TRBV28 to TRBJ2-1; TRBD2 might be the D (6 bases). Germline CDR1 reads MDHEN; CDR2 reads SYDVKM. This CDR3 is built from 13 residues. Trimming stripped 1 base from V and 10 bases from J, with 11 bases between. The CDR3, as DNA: TGTGCCAGCAGTTTATCGGGACTGAGGGAGCAGTTCTTC. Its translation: CASSLSGLREQFF.

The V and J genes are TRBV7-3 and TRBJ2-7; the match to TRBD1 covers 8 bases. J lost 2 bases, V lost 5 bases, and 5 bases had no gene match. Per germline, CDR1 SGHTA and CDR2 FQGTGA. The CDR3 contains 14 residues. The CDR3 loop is CASSVDRGPYEQYF. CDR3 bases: TGTGCCAGCAGCGTAGACAGGGGCCCCTACGAGCAGTACTTC.

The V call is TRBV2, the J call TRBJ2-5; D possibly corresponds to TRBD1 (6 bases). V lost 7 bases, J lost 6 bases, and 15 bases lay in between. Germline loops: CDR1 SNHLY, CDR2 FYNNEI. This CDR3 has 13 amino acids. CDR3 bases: TGTGCCAGCACCCCCCAGGGGACGAAGACCCAGTACTTC. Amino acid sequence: CASTPQGTKTQYF.

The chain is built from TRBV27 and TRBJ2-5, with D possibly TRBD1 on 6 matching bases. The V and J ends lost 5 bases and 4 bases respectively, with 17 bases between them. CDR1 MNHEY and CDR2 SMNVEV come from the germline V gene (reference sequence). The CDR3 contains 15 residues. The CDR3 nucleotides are TGTGCCAGCAGTAATGGGCAGGGGACCAGAGAGACCCAGTACTTC. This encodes CASSNGQGTRETQYF.

The CDR3: CSLRPGTGGRSEQFF. The DNA of the CDR3 is TGCAGCTTGCGACCCGGGACAGGGGGGCGGAGTGAGCAGTTCTTC. This sequence joins TRBV29-1 and TRBJ2-1; TRBD1 aligns across 11 bases. V gave up 8 bases and J gave up 9 bases; unmatched junction bases: 15. The V gene's germline CDR1 is SQVTM and CDR2 ANQGSEA. The CDR3 spans 15 residues.

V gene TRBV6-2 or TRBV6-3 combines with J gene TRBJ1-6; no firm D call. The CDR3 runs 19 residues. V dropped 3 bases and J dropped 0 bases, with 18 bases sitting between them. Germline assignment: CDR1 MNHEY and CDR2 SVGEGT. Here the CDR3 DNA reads TGTGCCAGCAGTTATGTGCAGGCCCATACGAGCTCCTATAATTCACCCCTCCACTTT. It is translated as CASSYVQAHTSSYNSPLHF.

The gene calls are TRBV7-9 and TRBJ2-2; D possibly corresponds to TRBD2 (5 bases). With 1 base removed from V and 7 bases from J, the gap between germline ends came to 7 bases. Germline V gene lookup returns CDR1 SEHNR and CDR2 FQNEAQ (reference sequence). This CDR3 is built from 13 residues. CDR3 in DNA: TGTGCCAGCAGCTTAGTAGGGAGCGGGGAGCTGTTTTTT. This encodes CASSLVGSGELFF.

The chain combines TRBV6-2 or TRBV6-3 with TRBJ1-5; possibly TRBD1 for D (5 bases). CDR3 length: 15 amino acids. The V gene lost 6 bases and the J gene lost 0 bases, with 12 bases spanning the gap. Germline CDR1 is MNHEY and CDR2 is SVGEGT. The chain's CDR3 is CASSPDSNSNQPQHF. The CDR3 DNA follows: TGTGCCAGCAGCCCCGACAGCAATAGCAATCAGCCCCAGCATTTT.

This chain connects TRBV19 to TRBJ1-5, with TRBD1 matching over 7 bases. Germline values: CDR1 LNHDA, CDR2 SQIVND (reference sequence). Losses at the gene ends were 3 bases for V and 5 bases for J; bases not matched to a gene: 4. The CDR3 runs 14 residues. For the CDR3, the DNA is TGTGCCAGTAGTATTTCCAGGGGGGATCAGCCCCAGCATTTT. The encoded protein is CASSISRGDQPQHF.

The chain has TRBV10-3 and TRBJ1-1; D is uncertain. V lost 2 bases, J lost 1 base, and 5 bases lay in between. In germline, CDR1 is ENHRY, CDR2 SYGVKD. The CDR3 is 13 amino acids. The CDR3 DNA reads TGTGCCATCAGTGAGCAACAGAACACTGAAGCTTTCTTT. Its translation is CAISEQQNTEAFF.

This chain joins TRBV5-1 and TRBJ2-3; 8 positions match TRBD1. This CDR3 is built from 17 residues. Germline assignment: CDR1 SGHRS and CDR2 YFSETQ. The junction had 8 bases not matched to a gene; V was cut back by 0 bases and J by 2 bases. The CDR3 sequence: CASSLATGGVPTDTQYF. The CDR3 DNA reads TGCGCCAGCAGCTTGGCCACAGGGGGAGTGCCCACAGATACGCAGTATTTT.

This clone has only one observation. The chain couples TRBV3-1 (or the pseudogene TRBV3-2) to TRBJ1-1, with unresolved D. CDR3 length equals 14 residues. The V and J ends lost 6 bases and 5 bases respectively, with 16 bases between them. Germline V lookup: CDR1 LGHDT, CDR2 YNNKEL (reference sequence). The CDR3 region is CASSHNQWRTEAFF. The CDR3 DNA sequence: TGTGCCAGCAGTCATAATCAATGGCGGACTGAAGCTTTCTTT.

This CDR3 reads CASSLTGFTDNEQFF. The CDR3 DNA reads TGTGCCAGCAGCTTGACAGGGTTTACGGACAATGAGCAGTTCTTC. The chain employs TRBV5-4 and TRBJ2-1, with a weak D call TRBD1 (6 bases). Germline values: CDR1 SGHNT, CDR2 YYREEE (reference sequence). Deletions cut 1 base from V and 5 bases from J, with 13 bases between. The CDR3 is 15 residues long.

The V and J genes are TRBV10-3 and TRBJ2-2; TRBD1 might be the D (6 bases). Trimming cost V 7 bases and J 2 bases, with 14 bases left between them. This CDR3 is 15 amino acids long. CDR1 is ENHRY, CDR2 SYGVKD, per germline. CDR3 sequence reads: CAITVGGPNTGELFF. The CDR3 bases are TGTGCCATCACCGTAGGGGGACCAAACACCGGGGAGCTGTTTTTT.

The chain's CDR3 is CASRPGQGRLGYTF. CDR3 DNA: TGTGCCAGCAGGCCGGGACAGGGTCGTCTTGGCTACACCTTC. This rearrangement joins TRBV27 to TRBJ1-2; 9 bases fit TRBD1. There are 14 residues in the CDR3. Germline CDR1 reads MNHEY; CDR2 reads SMNVEV (reference sequence). V trimming: 6 bases; J trimming: 7 bases; junction bases outside the gene matches: 9.

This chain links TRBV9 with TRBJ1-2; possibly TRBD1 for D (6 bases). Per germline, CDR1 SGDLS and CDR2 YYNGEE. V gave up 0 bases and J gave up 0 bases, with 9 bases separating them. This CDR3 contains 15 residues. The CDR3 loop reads CASSVGGQPNYGYTF. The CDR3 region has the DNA TGTGCCAGCAGCGTAGGTGGACAGCCTAACTATGGCTACACCTTC. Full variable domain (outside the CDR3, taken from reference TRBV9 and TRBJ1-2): DSGVTQTPKHLITATGQRVTLRCSPRSGDLSVYWYQQSLDQGLQFLIQYYNGEERAKGNILERFSAQQFPDLHSELNLSSLELGDSALYFCASSVGGQPNYGYTFGSGTRLTVV.

The DNA of the CDR3 is TGTGCCAGCAGTTATCCGGGACAGGGGGTGGGAGCTAACTATGGCTACACCTTC. Protein product: CASSYPGQGVGANYGYTF. This sequence joins TRBV2 and TRBJ1-2; 11 bases match TRBD1. This CDR3 spans 18 amino acids. Germline V gives CDR1 SNHLY, CDR2 FYNNEI. The V gene end was trimmed by 5 bases and the J gene end by 0 bases; junction bases not matched to a gene: 11.

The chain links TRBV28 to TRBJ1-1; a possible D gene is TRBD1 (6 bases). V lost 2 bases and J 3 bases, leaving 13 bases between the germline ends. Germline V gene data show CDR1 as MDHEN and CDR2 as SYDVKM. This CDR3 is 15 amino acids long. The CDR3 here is CASSLNLYRDTEAFF. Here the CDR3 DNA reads TGTGCCAGCAGTTTAAACTTATACAGGGACACTGAAGCTTTCTTT. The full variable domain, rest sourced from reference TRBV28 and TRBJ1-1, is DVKVTQSSRYLVKRTGEKVFLECVQDMDHENMFWYRQDPGLGLRLIYFSYDVKMKEKGDIPEGYSVSREKKERFSLILESASTNQTSMYLCASSLNLYRDTEAFFGQGTRLTVV.

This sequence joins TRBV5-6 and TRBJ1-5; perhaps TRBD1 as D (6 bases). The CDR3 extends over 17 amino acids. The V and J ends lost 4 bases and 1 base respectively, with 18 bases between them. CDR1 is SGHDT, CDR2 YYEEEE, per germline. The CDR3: CASSLGWYGGSNQPQHF. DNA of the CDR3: TGTGCCAGCAGCCTGGGGTGGTATGGGGGCAGCAATCAGCCCCAGCATTTT.

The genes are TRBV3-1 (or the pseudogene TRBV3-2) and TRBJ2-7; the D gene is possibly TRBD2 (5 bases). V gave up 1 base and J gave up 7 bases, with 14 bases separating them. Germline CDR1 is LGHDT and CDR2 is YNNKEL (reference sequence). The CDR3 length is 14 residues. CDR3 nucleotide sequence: TGTGCCAGCAGCCAAGGGTCCGCCCGAGGGGAGCAGTACTTC. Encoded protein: CASSQGSARGEQYF.

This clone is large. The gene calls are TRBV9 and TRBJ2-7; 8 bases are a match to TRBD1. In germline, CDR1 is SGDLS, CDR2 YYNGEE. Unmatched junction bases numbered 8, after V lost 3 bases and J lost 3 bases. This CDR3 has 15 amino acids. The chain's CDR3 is CASSGSGTGDYEQYF. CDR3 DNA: TGTGCCAGCAGCGGGTCCGGGACAGGAGACTACGAGCAGTACTTC.

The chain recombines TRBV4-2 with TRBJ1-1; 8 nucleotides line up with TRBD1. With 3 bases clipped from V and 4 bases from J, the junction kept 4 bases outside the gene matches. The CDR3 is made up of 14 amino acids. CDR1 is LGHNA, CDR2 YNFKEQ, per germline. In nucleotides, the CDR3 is TGTGCCAGCAGCCAGTCGACAGGGGTCACTGAAGCTTTCTTT. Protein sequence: CASSQSTGVTEAFF.